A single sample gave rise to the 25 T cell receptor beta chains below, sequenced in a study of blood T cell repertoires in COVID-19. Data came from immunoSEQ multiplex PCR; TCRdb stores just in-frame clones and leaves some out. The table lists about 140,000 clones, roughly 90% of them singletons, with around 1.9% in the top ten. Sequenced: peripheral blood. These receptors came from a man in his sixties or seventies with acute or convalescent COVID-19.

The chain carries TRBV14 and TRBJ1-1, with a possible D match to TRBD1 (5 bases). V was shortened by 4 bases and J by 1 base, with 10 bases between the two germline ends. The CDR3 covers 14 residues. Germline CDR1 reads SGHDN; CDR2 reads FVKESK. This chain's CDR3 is CASSPRQGNTEAFF. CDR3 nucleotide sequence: TGTGCCAGCAGCCCCCGGCAGGGGAACACTGAAGCTTTCTTT. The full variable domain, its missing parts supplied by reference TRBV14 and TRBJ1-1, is EAGVTQFPSHSVIEKGQTVTLRCDPISGHDNLYWYRRVMGKEIKFLLHFVKESKQDESGMPNNRFLAERTGGTYSTLKVQPAELEDSGVYFCASSPRQGNTEAFFGQGTRLTVV.

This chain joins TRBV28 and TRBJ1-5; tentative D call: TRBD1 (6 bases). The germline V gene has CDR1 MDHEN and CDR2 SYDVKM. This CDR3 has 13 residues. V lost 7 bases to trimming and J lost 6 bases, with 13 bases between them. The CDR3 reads CASIGGMGQPQHF. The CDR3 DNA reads TGTGCCAGCATAGGGGGTATGGGTCAGCCCCAGCATTTT.

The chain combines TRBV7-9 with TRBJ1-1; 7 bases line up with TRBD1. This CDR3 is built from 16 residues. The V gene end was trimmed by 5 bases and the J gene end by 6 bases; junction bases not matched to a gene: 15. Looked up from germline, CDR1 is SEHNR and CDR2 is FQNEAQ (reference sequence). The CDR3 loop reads CASSPKQGQRSPEAFF. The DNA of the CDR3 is TGTGCCAGCAGCCCGAAGCAGGGACAGCGCTCCCCTGAAGCTTTCTTT.

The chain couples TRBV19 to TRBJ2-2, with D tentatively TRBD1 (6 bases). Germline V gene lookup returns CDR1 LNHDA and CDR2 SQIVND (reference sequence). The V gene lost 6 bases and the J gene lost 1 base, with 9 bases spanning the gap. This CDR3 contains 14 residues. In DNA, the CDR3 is TGTGCCAGTAGAGAGACAGGGAACACCGGGGAGCTGTTTTTT. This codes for CASRETGNTGELFF.

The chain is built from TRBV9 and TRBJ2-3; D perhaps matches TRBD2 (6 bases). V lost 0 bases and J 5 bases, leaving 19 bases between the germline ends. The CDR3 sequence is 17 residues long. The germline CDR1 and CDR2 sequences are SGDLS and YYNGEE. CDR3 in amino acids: CASSVGVGSGVGDTQYF. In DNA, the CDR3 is TGTGCCAGCAGCGTAGGAGTTGGTAGCGGAGTGGGAGATACGCAGTATTTT. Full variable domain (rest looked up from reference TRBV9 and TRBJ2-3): DSGVTQTPKHLITATGQRVTLRCSPRSGDLSVYWYQQSLDQGLQFLIQYYNGEERAKGNILERFSAQQFPDLHSELNLSSLELGDSALYFCASSVGVGSGVGDTQYFGPGTRLTVL.

CDR3: CASSSLGYGYTF. Written as DNA, the CDR3 is TGTGCCAGCAGCTCACTAGGCTATGGCTACACCTTC. The chain employs TRBV7-2 and TRBJ1-2; no clear D gene. The germline gives CDR1 SGHTA, CDR2 FQGNSA. Trimming pared 4 bases from V and 4 bases from J, leaving 7 bases between. This CDR3 contains 12 residues.

The CDR3 spells CASSFQGRAGVNEQFF. For the CDR3, the DNA is TGTGCCAGCAGCTTCCAGGGTCGAGCGGGAGTCAATGAGCAGTTCTTC. The chain uses TRBV7-2 and TRBJ2-1, with 8 bases lining up with TRBD2. J lost 6 bases, V lost 3 bases, and 10 bases had no gene match. CDR1 and CDR2 from the germline V gene are SGHTA and FQGNSA. The CDR3 extends over 16 amino acids.

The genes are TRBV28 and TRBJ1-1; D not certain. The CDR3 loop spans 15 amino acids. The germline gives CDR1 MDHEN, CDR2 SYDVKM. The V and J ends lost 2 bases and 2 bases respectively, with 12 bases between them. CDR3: CASSLSPRVNTEAFF. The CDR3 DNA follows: TGTGCCAGCAGTTTAAGTCCGAGGGTCAACACTGAAGCTTTCTTT.

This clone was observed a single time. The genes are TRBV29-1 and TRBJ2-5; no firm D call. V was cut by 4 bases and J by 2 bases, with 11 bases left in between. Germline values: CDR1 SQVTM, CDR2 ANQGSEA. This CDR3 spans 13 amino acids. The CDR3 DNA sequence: TGCAGCGTTGTTCGGCTGAGGCAAGAGACCCAGTACTTC. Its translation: CSVVRLRQETQYF.

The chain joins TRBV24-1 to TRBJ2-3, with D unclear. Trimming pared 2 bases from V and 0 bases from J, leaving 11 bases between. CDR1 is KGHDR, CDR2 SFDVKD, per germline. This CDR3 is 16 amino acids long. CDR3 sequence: CATSDWRMASTDTQYF. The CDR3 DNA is TGTGCCACCAGTGATTGGAGAATGGCTAGCACAGATACGCAGTATTTT.

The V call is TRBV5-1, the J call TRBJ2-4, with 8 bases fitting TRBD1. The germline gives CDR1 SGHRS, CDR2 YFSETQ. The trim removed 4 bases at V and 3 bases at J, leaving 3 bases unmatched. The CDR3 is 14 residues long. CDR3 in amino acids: CASSGTGGKNIQYF. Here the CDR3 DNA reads TGCGCCAGCAGCGGAACAGGGGGCAAAAACATTCAGTACTTC.

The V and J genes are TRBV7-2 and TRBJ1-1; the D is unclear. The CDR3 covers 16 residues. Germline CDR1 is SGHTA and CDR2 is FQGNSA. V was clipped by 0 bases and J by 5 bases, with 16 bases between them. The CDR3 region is CASSLAPPGAKTEAFF. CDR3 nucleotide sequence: TGTGCCAGCAGCTTAGCCCCGCCGGGAGCGAAAACTGAAGCTTTCTTT.

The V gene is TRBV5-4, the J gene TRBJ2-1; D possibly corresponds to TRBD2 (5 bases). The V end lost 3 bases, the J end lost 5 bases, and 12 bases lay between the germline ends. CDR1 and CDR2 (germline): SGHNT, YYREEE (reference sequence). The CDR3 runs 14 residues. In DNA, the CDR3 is TGTGCCAGCAGCTCCCCCGGGATTCACAATGAGCAGTTCTTC. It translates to CASSSPGIHNEQFF.

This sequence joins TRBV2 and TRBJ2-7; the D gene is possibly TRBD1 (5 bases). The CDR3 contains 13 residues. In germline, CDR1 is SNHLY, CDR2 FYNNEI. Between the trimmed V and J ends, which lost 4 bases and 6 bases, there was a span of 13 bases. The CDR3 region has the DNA TGTGCCAGCAGTGGTAGTAAGGGGTCCGAGCAGTACTTC. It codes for CASSGSKGSEQYF. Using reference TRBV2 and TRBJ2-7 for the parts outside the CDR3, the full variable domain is EPEVTQTPSHQVTQMGQEVILRCVPISNHLYFYWYRQILGQKVEFLVSFYNNEISEKSEIFDDQFSVERPDGSNFTLKIRSTKLEDSAMYFCASSGSKGSEQYFGPGTRLTVT.

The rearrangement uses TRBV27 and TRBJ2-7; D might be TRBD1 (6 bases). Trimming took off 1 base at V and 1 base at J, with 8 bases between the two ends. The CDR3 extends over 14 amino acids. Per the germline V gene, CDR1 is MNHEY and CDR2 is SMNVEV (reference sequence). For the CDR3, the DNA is TGTGCCAGCAGTTTATACAGGGATTCCTACGAGCAGTACTTC. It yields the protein CASSLYRDSYEQYF.

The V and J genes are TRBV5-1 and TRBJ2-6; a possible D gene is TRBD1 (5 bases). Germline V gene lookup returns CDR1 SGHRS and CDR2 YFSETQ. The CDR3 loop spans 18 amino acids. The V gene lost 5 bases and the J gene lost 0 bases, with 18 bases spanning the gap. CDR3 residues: CASSPQDPNFSGANVLTF. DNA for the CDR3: TGCGCCAGCAGTCCACAGGACCCAAACTTCTCTGGGGCCAACGTCCTGACTTTC.

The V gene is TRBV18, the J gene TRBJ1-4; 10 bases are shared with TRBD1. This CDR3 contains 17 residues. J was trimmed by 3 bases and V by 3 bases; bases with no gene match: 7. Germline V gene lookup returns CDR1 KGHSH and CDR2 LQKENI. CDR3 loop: CASSPSRTGGSNEKLFF. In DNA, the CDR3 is TGTGCCAGCTCACCTTCTCGGACAGGGGGGTCTAATGAAAAACTGTTTTTT.

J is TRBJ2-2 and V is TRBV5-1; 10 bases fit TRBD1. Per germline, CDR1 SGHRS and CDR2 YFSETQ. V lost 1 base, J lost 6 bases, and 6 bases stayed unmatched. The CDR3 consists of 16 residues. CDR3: CASSLPGTGAAGELFF. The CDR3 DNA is TGCGCCAGCAGCTTGCCCGGGACAGGGGCTGCCGGGGAGCTGTTTTTT.

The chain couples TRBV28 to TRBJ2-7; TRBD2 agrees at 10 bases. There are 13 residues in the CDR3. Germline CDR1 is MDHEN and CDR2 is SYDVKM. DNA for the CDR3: TGTGCTTCCCGGGGGACTAGCGTTCTCGAGCAGTACTTC. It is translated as CASRGTSVLEQYF. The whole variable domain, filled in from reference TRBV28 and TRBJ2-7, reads DVKVTQSSRYLVKRTGEKVFLECVQDMDHENMFWYRQDPGLGLRLIYFSYDVKMKEKGDIPEGYSVSREKKERFSLILESASTNQTSMYLCASRGTSVLEQYFGPGTRLTVT.

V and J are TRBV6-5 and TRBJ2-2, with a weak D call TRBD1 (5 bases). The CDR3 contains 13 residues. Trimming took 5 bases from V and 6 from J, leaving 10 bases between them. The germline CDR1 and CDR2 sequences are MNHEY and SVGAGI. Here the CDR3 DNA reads TGTGCCAGCAGTACCCAAGGGGCCGGGGAGCTGTTTTTT. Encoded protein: CASSTQGAGELFF.

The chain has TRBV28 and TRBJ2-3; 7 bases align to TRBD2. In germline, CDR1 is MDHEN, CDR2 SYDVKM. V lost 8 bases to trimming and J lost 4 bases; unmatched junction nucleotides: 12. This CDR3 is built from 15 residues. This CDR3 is CASGDVGEGSDTQYF. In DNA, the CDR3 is TGTGCCAGCGGGGATGTGGGGGAGGGCTCAGATACGCAGTATTTT. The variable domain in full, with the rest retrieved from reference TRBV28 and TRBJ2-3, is DVKVTQSSRYLVKRTGEKVFLECVQDMDHENMFWYRQDPGLGLRLIYFSYDVKMKEKGDIPEGYSVSREKKERFSLILESASTNQTSMYLCASGDVGEGSDTQYFGPGTRLTVL.

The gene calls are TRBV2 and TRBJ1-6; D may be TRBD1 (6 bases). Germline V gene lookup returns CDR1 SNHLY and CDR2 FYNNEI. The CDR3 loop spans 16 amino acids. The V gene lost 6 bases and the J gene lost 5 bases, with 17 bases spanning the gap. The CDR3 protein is CASSSGGAENNSPLHF. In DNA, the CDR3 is TGTGCCAGCAGCTCTGGGGGGGCAGAGAATAATTCACCCCTCCACTTT.

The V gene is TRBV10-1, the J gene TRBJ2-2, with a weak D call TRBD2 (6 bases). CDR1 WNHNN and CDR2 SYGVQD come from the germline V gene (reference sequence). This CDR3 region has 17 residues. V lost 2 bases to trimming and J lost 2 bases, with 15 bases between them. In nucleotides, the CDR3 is TGCGCCAGCAGTGAGATATATGGCGGGGAAAACACCGGGGAGCTGTTTTTT. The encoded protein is CASSEIYGGENTGELFF.

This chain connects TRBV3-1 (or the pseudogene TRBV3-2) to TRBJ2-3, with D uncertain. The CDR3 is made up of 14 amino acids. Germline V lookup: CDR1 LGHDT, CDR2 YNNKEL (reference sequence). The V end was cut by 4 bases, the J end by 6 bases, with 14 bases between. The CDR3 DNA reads TGTGCCAGCAGCCCCACCGGAATGGAGGATACGCAGTATTTT. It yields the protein CASSPTGMEDTQYF.

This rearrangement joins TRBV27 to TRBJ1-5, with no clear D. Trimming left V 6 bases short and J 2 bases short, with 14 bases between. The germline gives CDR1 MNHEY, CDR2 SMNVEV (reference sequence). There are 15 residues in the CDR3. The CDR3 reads CASSNGLWGNQPQHF. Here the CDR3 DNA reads TGTGCCAGCAGCAACGGACTCTGGGGCAATCAGCCCCAGCATTTT.